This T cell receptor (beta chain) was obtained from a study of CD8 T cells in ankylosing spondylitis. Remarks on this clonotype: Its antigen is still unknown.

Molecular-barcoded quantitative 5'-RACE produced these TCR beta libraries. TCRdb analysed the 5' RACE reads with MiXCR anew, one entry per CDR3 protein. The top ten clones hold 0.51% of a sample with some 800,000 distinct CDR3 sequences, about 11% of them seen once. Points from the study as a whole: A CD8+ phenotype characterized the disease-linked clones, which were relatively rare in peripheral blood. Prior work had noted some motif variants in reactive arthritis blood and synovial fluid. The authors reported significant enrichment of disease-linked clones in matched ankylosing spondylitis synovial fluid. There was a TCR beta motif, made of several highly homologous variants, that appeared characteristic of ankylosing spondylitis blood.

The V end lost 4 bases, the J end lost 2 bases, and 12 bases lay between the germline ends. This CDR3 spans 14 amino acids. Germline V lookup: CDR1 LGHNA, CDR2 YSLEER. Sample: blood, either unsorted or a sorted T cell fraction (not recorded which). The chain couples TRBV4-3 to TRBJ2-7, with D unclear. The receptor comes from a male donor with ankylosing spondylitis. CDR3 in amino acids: CASSPDALAYEQYF. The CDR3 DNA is TGCGCCAGCAGCCCAGACGCATTGGCCTACGAGCAGTACTTC.